This record concerns one T cell receptor (beta chain) sequence. Its cognate antigen is unknown. V was shortened by 8 bases and J by 1 base, with 15 bases between the two germline ends. Looked up from germline, CDR1 is MDHEN and CDR2 is SYDVKM. The CDR3 length is 14 residues. This sample stems from a study of T cells in localized non-small cell lung cancer. Study-wide points: Uninvolved adjacent lung showed peak T cell clonality, exceeding tumor. Median approximately 50 top-100 tumor clones were shared with paired adjacent lung. Investigators sequenced only a single tumor region, leaving heterogeneity possible. A denser population of T cells in blood accompanied longer overall survival.

Sequencing used immunoSEQ multiplex PCR; TCRdb keeps in-frame clones, though not all of them. The repertoire holds around 33,000 clones, 87% seen once, with 7% to 7.5% in the top ten. The source of this sequence is a woman aged 40-75 years with stage I lung adenocarcinoma. This sequence joins TRBV28 and TRBJ2-7, with D perhaps being TRBD1 or TRBD2 (5 bases each). The sample here was peripheral blood, taken before any cancer treatment. CDR3 nucleotide sequence: TGTGCCAGCTCCTCCGGGGACGGATCCTACGAGCAGTACTTC. Its translation: CASSSGDGSYEQYF.